The 21 T cell receptor beta chains given below trace back to one sample, sequenced in a study of cytomegalovirus exposure and HLA in healthy donors listed by TCRdb under 2017. Library preparation was by the immunoSEQ multiplex PCR assay. For the multiplex PCR, a mixture combining 60 forward primers for TCR Vbeta segments and 13 reverse primers for TCR Jbeta segments was used. Imported from immuneACCESS, the table was reduced by TCRdb to in-frame sequences with V and J called. These copies leave out some clones; in studies compared against another copy, an unresolved V gene accounts for under half, and the cause of the remainder is not known. The sample table records tens of thousands of clones; 82% of these occur just once. In total, the top ten clones hold 2.5% to 3.5% of the sample. Specimen: PBMCs. The receptor set was obtained from a woman aged 18-30 years in good health and CMV-seronegative.

The chain carries TRBV15 and TRBJ2-7; 13 bases agree with TRBD2. The CDR3 extends over 17 amino acids. Germline V gives CDR1 LNHNV, CDR2 YYDKDF (reference sequence). V lost 10 bases and J lost 4; bases outside the gene matches: 16. CDR3 amino acids: CAIESGLLAGGLYEQYF. CDR3 nucleotides: TGTGCCATCGAGAGTGGGCTACTAGCGGGAGGGTTATACGAGCAGTACTTC.

The V and J genes are TRBV27 and TRBJ1-5; TRBD1 matches at 9 bases. The V segment lost 8 bases and the J segment 5 bases; nucleotides outside the gene matches: 10. CDR3 size: 15 residues. Looked up from germline, CDR1 is MNHEY and CDR2 is SMNVEV (reference sequence). CDR3 sequence reads: CASSAPDRGYQPQHF. The CDR3, as DNA: TGTGCCAGCTCAGCCCCAGACAGGGGGTATCAGCCCCAGCATTTT.

The chain joins TRBV10-3 to TRBJ1-3; the D gene is possibly TRBD1 (5 bases). CDR1 and CDR2 from the germline V gene are ENHRY and SYGVKD. The CDR3 consists of 16 residues. Trimming cost V 4 bases and J 0 bases, with 13 bases left between them. DNA of the CDR3: TGTGCCATCAGTGGGGGCGGAGGGAGCTCTGGAAACACCATATATTTT. Its protein is CAISGGGGSSGNTIYF.

The CDR3 sequence: CASTLSGGSPYNSPLHF. The CDR3 DNA reads TGTGCCAGCACCTTATCCGGGGGTTCTCCCTATAATTCACCCCTCCACTTT. This chain connects TRBV6-4 to TRBJ1-6, with D possibly TRBD1 on 5 matching bases. Looked up from germline, CDR1 is MRHNA and CDR2 is SNTAGT. The CDR3 is 17 residues long. Trimming took 7 bases from V and 2 from J, leaving 18 bases between them.

The rearrangement uses TRBV19 and TRBJ2-5; TRBD2 is a possible D gene (5 bases). Matching the DNA end better, TRBJ2-7 makes the J call doubtful. Germline V gene data show CDR1 as LNHDA and CDR2 as SQIVND (reference sequence). The CDR3 spans 17 residues. CDR3 sequence reads: CASSFPAGGSSSYEQYF. The CDR3 coding sequence is TGTGCCAGTAGTTTCCCCGCGGGTGGCTCTTCGTCCTACGAGCAGTACTTC.

This clone has a handful of counts. This chain connects TRBV30 to TRBJ1-2; weak D call: TRBD1 (6 bases). V gave up 3 bases and J gave up 0 bases, with 14 bases separating them. The CDR3 has 15 residues. Per the germline V gene, CDR1 is GTSNPN and CDR2 is SVGIG (reference sequence). Here the CDR3 reads CAWSRGQPANYGYTF. CDR3 nucleotides: TGTGCCTGGAGCCGAGGACAGCCAGCTAACTATGGCTACACCTTC.

The J gene is TRBJ1-1, the V gene TRBV5-1, with no clear D. Trimming stripped 2 bases from V and 1 base from J, with 9 bases between. The CDR3 is made up of 14 amino acids. Looked up from germline, CDR1 is SGHRS and CDR2 is YFSETQ. The CDR3 bases are TGCGCCAGCAGCTTTTCTGGAGGGAACACTGAAGCTTTCTTT. Its protein product is CASSFSGGNTEAFF. The full variable domain, in which reference TRBV5-1 and TRBJ1-1 provide the parts outside the CDR3, is KAGVTQTPRYLIKTRGQQVTLSCSPISGHRSVSWYQQTPGQGLQFLFEYFSETQRNKGNFPGRFSGRQFSNSRSEMNVSTLELGDSALYLCASSFSGGNTEAFFGQGTRLTVV.

The chain is built from TRBV6-5 and TRBJ1-5; a possible D gene is TRBD1 (6 bases). CDR3 length: 13 residues. Germline V CDR1 and CDR2: MNHEY, SVGAGI. The V end lost 5 bases, the J end lost 4 bases, and 9 bases lay between the germline ends. CDR3 in DNA: TGTGCCAGCAGTAAGGACAGAAATCAGCCCCAGCATTTT. Translation: CASSKDRNQPQHF.

The rearrangement uses TRBV28 and TRBJ1-1; D unclear. V gave up 6 bases and J gave up 1 base, with 6 bases separating them. Germline assignment: CDR1 MDHEN and CDR2 SYDVKM. The CDR3 is 12 amino acids. Here the CDR3 DNA reads TGTGCCAGCAGCAACACGAACACTGAAGCTTTCTTT. It yields the protein CASSNTNTEAFF.

V and J are TRBV18 and TRBJ2-7; 14 bases fit TRBD2. CDR3 length: 16 amino acids. The V segment lost 5 bases and the J segment 0 bases; nucleotides outside the gene matches: 3. In germline, CDR1 is KGHSH, CDR2 LQKENI. As DNA, the CDR3 is TGTGCCAGCTCATTCGGGACTAGCGGGAGCTCCTACGAGCAGTACTTC. It translates to CASSFGTSGSSYEQYF.

This rearrangement joins TRBV5-1 to TRBJ1-4, with D unclear. This CDR3 region has 13 residues. Trimming left V 0 bases short and J 8 bases short, with 8 bases between. Germline assignment: CDR1 SGHRS and CDR2 YFSETQ. CDR3 residues: CASSLGHAEKLFF. For the CDR3, the DNA is TGCGCCAGCAGCTTGGGACACGCAGAAAAACTGTTTTTT.

The chain recombines TRBV6-6 with TRBJ1-6; D not certain. Trimming shortened V by 0 bases and J by 10 bases, and 10 bases separated the two germline ends. This CDR3 is built from 14 residues. The germline CDR1 and CDR2 sequences are MNHNY and SVGAGI (reference sequence). This CDR3 reads CASSYSGTGSPLHF. The DNA of the CDR3 is TGTGCCAGCAGTTACTCCGGTACGGGGTCACCCCTCCACTTT.

The chain couples TRBV28 to TRBJ2-7; D gene uncertain. Germline CDR1 is MDHEN and CDR2 is SYDVKM. V lost 6 bases to trimming and J lost 0 bases, with 12 bases between them. This CDR3 is built from 14 residues. CDR3 nucleotides: TGTGCCAGCAGCCCATCCCGAGGCTCCTACGAGCAGTACTTC. It is translated as CASSPSRGSYEQYF.

V gene TRBV6-5 combines with J gene TRBJ2-7, with 11 bases aligning to TRBD2. With V trimmed by 2 bases and J by 4 bases, 7 bases remained unmatched. Per the germline V gene, CDR1 is MNHEY and CDR2 is SVGAGI. The CDR3 length is 16 residues. CDR3 coding DNA: TGTGCCAGCAGTTACATTGGGGCTAGCGGGAGGTACGAGCAGTACTTC. It translates to CASSYIGASGRYEQYF.

The CDR3 spells CAIGTGRDQPQHF. CDR3 DNA sequence: TGTGCCATCGGTACAGGGCGCGATCAGCCCCAGCATTTT. The chain has TRBV19 and TRBJ1-5; D possibly corresponds to TRBD1 (6 bases). V was cut by 10 bases and J by 5 bases, with 15 bases left in between. The CDR3 spans 13 residues. The germline CDR1 and CDR2 sequences are LNHDA and SQIVND (reference sequence).

A note on this clone: The sample carries other DNA sequences with the same CDR3. The rearrangement uses TRBV18 and TRBJ2-7; unclear D gene. This CDR3 region has 14 residues. Trimming took 2 bases from V and 3 from J, leaving 11 bases between them. Germline CDR1 reads KGHSH; CDR2 reads LQKENI. DNA for the CDR3: TGTGCCAGCTCACCAAGTCAGCAGGTCTACGAGCAGTACTTC. Amino acids: CASSPSQQVYEQYF.

This clone is a singleton in its sample. The rearrangement joins TRBV7-3 to TRBJ2-7; 7 nucleotides line up with TRBD2. Trimming removed 4 bases from V and 5 bases from J; junction bases left unmatched: 11. This CDR3 has 15 residues. Germline CDR1 and CDR2: SGHTA and FQGTGA. CDR3 sequence (DNA): TGTGCCAGCAGCTCTCGGGAGGCCTCCCCCCACGAGCAGTACTTC. Translating gives CASSSREASPHEQYF.

The chain joins TRBV28 to TRBJ1-2, with D tentatively TRBD1 (6 bases). The CDR3 totals 14 residues. Germline CDR1 reads MDHEN; CDR2 reads SYDVKM. V dropped 5 bases and J dropped 8 bases, with 18 bases sitting between them. CDR3: CASSLRPGALGYTF. CDR3 DNA sequence: TGTGCCAGCAGTCTACGACCAGGGGCCCTAGGCTACACCTTC.

This CDR3 is CASSPGTGNYGYTF. The CDR3 DNA sequence: TGTGCCAGTAGCCCGGGGACAGGGAACTATGGCTACACCTTC. V usage is TRBV19 and J usage is TRBJ1-2, with 9 bases identical to TRBD1. CDR1 is LNHDA and CDR2 is SQIVND in the germline V gene (reference sequence). CDR3 size: 14 residues. V shed 6 bases, J shed 2 bases, and the junction held 4 bases outside the gene matches.

The genes are TRBV10-3 and TRBJ1-2; D uncertain. Deletions cut 7 bases from V and 1 base from J, with 16 bases between. Germline V gives CDR1 ENHRY, CDR2 SYGVKD. This CDR3 has 15 amino acids. The CDR3 is CAITSGKTVNYGYTF. The CDR3 region has the DNA TGTGCCATCACTTCAGGAAAGACGGTTAACTATGGCTACACCTTC.

The J gene is TRBJ1-6, the V gene TRBV11-3; 8 bases are shared with TRBD1. In germline, CDR1 is SGHNT, CDR2 YENEEA. This CDR3 comprises 14 residues. The V gene end was trimmed by 5 bases and the J gene end by 7 bases; junction bases not matched to a gene: 4. The CDR3 loop is CASSRGTGNSPLHF. The CDR3 coding sequence is TGTGCCAGCAGCCGAGGGACAGGCAATTCACCCCTCCACTTT. The entire variable domain, with the rest obtained from reference TRBV11-3 and TRBJ1-6, is as follows: EAGVVQSPRYKIIEKKQPVAFWCNPISGHNTLYWYLQNLGQGPELLIRYENEEAVDDSQLPKDRFSAERLKGVDSTLKIQPAELGDSAVYLCASSRGTGNSPLHFGNGTRLTVT.